Reported below is one T cell receptor (beta chain). The source of the sample is a study of blood T cell repertoires in COVID-19. Data came from immunoSEQ multiplex PCR; TCRdb stores just in-frame clones and leaves some out. Here the sample spans around 130,000 clones, roughly 90% being singletons. The source is a man in his 70s with active COVID-19. The sequencing sample was made of peripheral blood.

In DNA form, the CDR3 reads TGTGCCAGTAGTATTGGACTAGCGGGAAGGCGGGAGACCCAGTACTTC. Translated, it gives CASSIGLAGRRETQYF. J is TRBJ2-5 and V is TRBV19, with 12 positions matching TRBD2. This CDR3 region has 16 residues. Germline V gene data show CDR1 as LNHDA and CDR2 as SQIVND (reference sequence). V gave up 3 bases and J gave up 5 bases; unmatched junction bases: 7.